This T cell receptor (beta chain) was captured by sequencing in a study of blood T cell repertoires in COVID-19. The wider study: The United States, Italy and Spain were the sources of the acute and convalescent COVID-19 samples.

Assay: immunoSEQ multiplex PCR; the TCRdb copy retains only in-frame clones and omits some. The sample holds around 80,000 clones, around 80% seen once. The count of this clone is one. Per the germline V gene, CDR1 is SQVTM and CDR2 is ANQGSEA. V was shortened by 7 bases and J by 1 base, with 13 bases between the two germline ends. CDR3 size: 13 residues. The clonotype was recovered from a woman older than 75 with active or convalescent COVID-19. This chain connects TRBV29-1 to TRBJ1-1, with D unresolved. Sequencing was performed on peripheral blood. CDR3 in DNA: TGCAGCGCCGAGGACGGGAGGAACACTGAAGCTTTCTTT. This codes for CSAEDGRNTEAFF.